Each of the 22 T cell receptor beta chains below was sequenced from the same sample in a study of lymphopenia after photon versus proton radiotherapy. Sequenced by immunoSEQ multiplex PCR; TCRdb stores in-frame clones only, minus some. The sample carries about 30,000 clones, approximately 87% recorded once. The sequencing used peripheral blood, collected from a patient treated with photon-based radiotherapy. These receptors all come from a woman aged 50 to 65 with pancreatic cancer.

This sequence joins TRBV4-3 and TRBJ1-1; the D gene is possibly TRBD1 (6 bases). In germline, CDR1 is LGHNA, CDR2 YSLEER. Trimming pared 1 base from V and 1 base from J, leaving 10 bases between. This CDR3 is built from 15 residues. CDR3 sequence (DNA): TGCGCCAGCAGCCAAGGGACAGCCGGGAACACTGAAGCTTTCTTT. Its translation: CASSQGTAGNTEAFF.

The chain employs TRBV19 and TRBJ2-5; 9 bases align to TRBD1. Germline CDR1 is LNHDA and CDR2 is SQIVND (reference sequence). The V and J ends lost 7 bases and 5 bases, in that order; junction bases with no gene match: 2. This CDR3 is 12 amino acids long. CDR3 in amino acids: CASNDRGETQYF. DNA for the CDR3: TGTGCCAGTAATGACAGGGGGGAGACCCAGTACTTC.

The chain combines TRBV7-9 with TRBJ1-3; D gene ambiguous. The CDR3 contains 13 residues. Trimming removed 5 bases from V and 4 bases from J, with 9 bases in between. Per the germline V gene, CDR1 is SEHNR and CDR2 is FQNEAQ (reference sequence). CDR3 protein: CASSHDGGNTIYF. The CDR3 coding sequence is TGTGCCAGCAGCCACGATGGGGGAAACACCATATATTTT.

The rearrangement links TRBV6-1 to TRBJ2-7; 8 bases are shared with TRBD2. Looked up from germline, CDR1 is MNHNS and CDR2 is SASEGT. This CDR3 spans 15 amino acids. V dropped 1 base and J dropped 6; count of bases not matched to a gene: 8. The DNA of the CDR3 is TGTGCCAGCAGTGAAGGGAATAGCGGGATGAGCGAGCAGTACTTC. This encodes CASSEGNSGMSEQYF.

The rearrangement links TRBV7-2 to TRBJ1-3; D gene ambiguous. Germline V gene sequence: CDR1 SGHTA, CDR2 FQGNSA. The ends were cut back, 1 base at V and 5 bases at J, with 3 bases in the middle. The CDR3 consists of 12 residues. CDR3 DNA: TGTGCCAGCAGCTTAGTAAGAAACACCATATATTTT. Translating gives CASSLVRNTIYF.

The chain is built from TRBV10-2 and TRBJ1-5; TRBD1 might be the D (5 bases). Trimming took 2 bases from V and 5 from J, leaving 10 bases between them. The CDR3 is 14 residues long. CDR1 and CDR2 (germline): WSHSY, SAAADI. In DNA, the CDR3 is TGCGCCAGCAGTGAGGCAGGGTGGGATCAGCCCCAGCATTTT. It yields the protein CASSEAGWDQPQHF.

The chain uses TRBV7-4 and TRBJ1-5, with D unresolved. V dropped 2 bases and J dropped 7 bases, with 9 bases sitting between them. The CDR3 has 13 amino acids. The germline V gene encodes CDR1 SGHVT and CDR2 SQSDAQ. CDR3 in amino acids: CASSLKLDQPQHF. The CDR3 DNA sequence: TGTGCCAGCAGCTTAAAACTCGACCAGCCCCAGCATTTT. Variable domain in full (rest from reference TRBV7-4 and TRBJ1-5): GAGVSQSPRYKVAKRGRDVALRCDSISGHVTLYWYRQTLGQGSEVLTYSQSDAQRDKSGRPSGRFSAERPERSVSTLKIQRTEQGDSAVYLCASSLKLDQPQHFGDGTRLSIL.

This sequence joins TRBV7-2 and TRBJ2-7, with TRBD2 matching over 10 bases. The CDR3 runs 17 residues. With 5 bases clipped from V and 0 bases from J, the junction kept 10 bases outside the gene matches. The germline V gene encodes CDR1 SGHTA and CDR2 FQGNSA. CDR3 sequence (DNA): TGTGCCAGCAGCCCCCGAGCCCTAGCGGGGGCCTCCTACGAGCAGTACTTC. Its protein product is CASSPRALAGASYEQYF.

This chain connects TRBV7-9 to TRBJ2-3, with D unclear. The germline CDR1 and CDR2 sequences are SEHNR and FQNEAQ (reference sequence). The length of the CDR3 is 11 residues. V lost 5 bases, J lost 2 bases, and 2 bases lay in between. CDR3: CASSDTDTQYF. CDR3 nucleotide sequence: TGTGCCAGCAGCGACACAGATACGCAGTATTTT. The variable domain in full, completed from reference TRBV7-9 and TRBJ2-3, reads DTGVSQNPRHKITKRGQNVTFRCDPISEHNRLYWYRQTLGQGPEFLTYFQNEAQLEKSRLLSDRFSAERPKGSFSTLEIQRTEQGDSAMYLCASSDTDTQYFGPGTRLTVL.

This chain joins TRBV7-9 and TRBJ2-1, with a possible D match to TRBD2 (6 bases). The CDR3 covers 13 residues. Germline lookup yields CDR1 SEHNR and CDR2 FQNEAQ (reference sequence). V was shortened by 9 bases and J by 7 bases, with 16 bases between the two germline ends. The CDR3 spells CASSLAFKNEQFF. As DNA, the CDR3 is TGTGCCAGTTCACTAGCTTTTAAGAATGAGCAGTTCTTC.

This chain connects TRBV15 to TRBJ2-1; D unclear. The V and J ends lost 2 bases and 2 bases respectively, with 16 bases between them. CDR1 and CDR2 from the germline V gene are LNHNV and YYDKDF (reference sequence). The CDR3 is made up of 17 amino acids. The CDR3: CATSRLAARVAYNEQFF. The CDR3 DNA is TGTGCCACCAGCAGACTTGCAGCGCGCGTCGCCTACAATGAGCAGTTCTTC.

The V and J genes are TRBV9 and TRBJ1-1; perhaps TRBD1 as D (6 bases). CDR3 length equals 16 residues. From germline, CDR1 is SGDLS and CDR2 YYNGEE. Trimming removed 4 bases at V and 1 base at J, with 17 bases between. The CDR3 DNA is TGTGCCAGCAGCCTTGGACGACAGGCTCAGAACACTGAAGCTTTCTTT. Protein product: CASSLGRQAQNTEAFF.

The J gene is TRBJ1-5, the V gene TRBV6-5; the D is unclear. V lost 8 bases to trimming and J lost 0 bases, with 14 bases between them. The CDR3 is made up of 15 amino acids. The V gene's germline CDR1 is MNHEY and CDR2 SVGAGI. The CDR3 here is CASCSRVGSNQPQHF. Written as DNA, the CDR3 is TGTGCCAGCTGCTCCCGGGTGGGTAGCAATCAGCCCCAGCATTTT.

This chain joins TRBV5-1 and TRBJ2-3; 7 bases align to TRBD2. Losses at the gene ends were 5 bases for V and 2 bases for J; bases not matched to a gene: 5. This CDR3 region has 14 residues. Germline loops: CDR1 SGHRS, CDR2 YFSETQ. CDR3 sequence (DNA): TGCGCCAGCAGAAGCGGGACCCCCACAGATACGCAGTATTTT. This codes for CASRSGTPTDTQYF.

This chain links TRBV5-6 with TRBJ2-1; D gene unclear. CDR3 size: 11 residues. CDR1 SGHDT and CDR2 YYEEEE come from the germline V gene. V gave up 2 bases and J gave up 9 bases, with 6 bases separating them. The CDR3 nucleotides are TGTGCCAGCAGCTTTGTGGCTGAGCAGTTCTTC. The encoded protein is CASSFVAEQFF.

The chain joins TRBV30 to TRBJ1-2; D is ambiguous. In germline, CDR1 is GTSNPN, CDR2 SVGIG (reference sequence). This CDR3 is built from 12 residues. Trimming took 2 bases from V and 4 from J, leaving 8 bases between them. The CDR3 nucleotides read TGTGCCTGGAGTCCCCCAGCCTATGGCTACACCTTC. This gives the protein CAWSPPAYGYTF.

The chain has TRBV30 and TRBJ1-2; tentative D call: TRBD1 (6 bases). The CDR3 totals 15 residues. Trimming cost V 1 base and J 3 bases, with 15 bases left between them. Germline V lookup: CDR1 GTSNPN, CDR2 SVGIG (reference sequence). CDR3 DNA: TGTGCCTGGAGTGGGGGGCTTCTCCTAGACTATGGCTACACCTTC. Encoded protein: CAWSGGLLLDYGYTF.

The chain links TRBV9 to TRBJ1-1; TRBD1 is a possible D gene (6 bases). Germline lookup yields CDR1 SGDLS and CDR2 YYNGEE. V dropped 0 bases and J dropped 2 bases, with 11 bases sitting between them. The CDR3 consists of 15 residues. CDR3 in amino acids: CASSVAGGQNTEAFF. The CDR3 nucleotides are TGTGCCAGCAGCGTAGCCGGGGGACAAAACACTGAAGCTTTCTTT. The whole variable domain, remainder taken from reference TRBV9 and TRBJ1-1, is DSGVTQTPKHLITATGQRVTLRCSPRSGDLSVYWYQQSLDQGLQFLIQYYNGEERAKGNILERFSAQQFPDLHSELNLSSLELGDSALYFCASSVAGGQNTEAFFGQGTRLTVV.

This clone is a singleton in its sample. The chain recombines TRBV19 with TRBJ1-3; D gene uncertain. The CDR3 runs to 13 residues. The V end was cut by 3 bases, the J end by 3 bases, with 6 bases between. The germline CDR1 and CDR2 sequences are LNHDA and SQIVND (reference sequence). The CDR3 sequence is CASSIYGGNTIYF. DNA for the CDR3: TGTGCCAGTAGTATCTATGGTGGAAACACCATATATTTT.

A single count supports this clone. The chain combines TRBV7-2 with TRBJ1-2; D is unclear. The V gene lost 2 bases and the J gene lost 2 bases, with 18 bases spanning the gap. Germline-derived CDR1 and CDR2 are SGHTA and FQGNSA. The CDR3 has 17 amino acids. The CDR3 region is CASSLSSNGVRNYGYTF. Written as DNA, the CDR3 is TGTGCCAGCAGCTTATCGAGTAACGGGGTCCGAAACTATGGCTACACCTTC.

This clone was detected once. The CDR3 DNA follows: TGTGCCAGCAGTTTGAACGGACAGTCGGCGGGCGAGCAGTACTTC. Residues: CASSLNGQSAGEQYF. The chain combines TRBV28 with TRBJ2-7; tentative D call: TRBD1 (6 bases). CDR3 length: 15 amino acids. The V end was cut by 3 bases, the J end by 6 bases, with 18 bases between. Germline V gene sequence: CDR1 MDHEN, CDR2 SYDVKM.

The J gene is TRBJ2-3, the V gene TRBV2, with 7 positions matching TRBD2. Germline loops: CDR1 SNHLY, CDR2 FYNNEI. This CDR3 is built from 13 residues. J was trimmed by 5 bases and V by 8 bases; bases with no gene match: 7. CDR3 nucleotide sequence: TGTGCCAGCGGACGGGAGGTGGAAGATACGCAGTATTTT. The encoded protein is CASGREVEDTQYF.